This T cell receptor beta chain was identified during a study of blood T cell repertoires in COVID-19. Study background: Samples taken during acute and convalescent COVID-19 were collected in the United States, Italy and Spain.

The CDR3 runs to 14 residues. Trimming stripped 0 bases from V and 3 bases from J, with 9 bases between. CDR1 MNHNY and CDR2 SVGAGI come from the germline V gene (reference sequence). Repertoires were generated with immunoSEQ multiplex PCR, while TCRdb's copy carries only in-frame clones and drops some. Here the sample spans 150,000 to 200,000 clones, roughly 82% being singletons. The sequence derives from a woman in her twenties or thirties with acute or convalescent COVID-19. The V gene is TRBV6-6, the J gene TRBJ2-7; TRBD1 might be the D (5 bases). Input material: peripheral blood. The CDR3 loop reads CASSYSAGYYEQYF. CDR3 bases: TGTGCCAGCAGTTACTCGGCAGGGTACTACGAGCAGTACTTC.